Below are 5 T cell receptor beta chains sequenced from a single sample in a study of blood T cells in healthy people across ages. Primed by a sample-barcoded 5' primer and a J-beta primer mix, a second PCR proceeded for about 6 to 12 cycles. TCRdb analysed the 5' RACE reads with MiXCR anew, one entry per CDR3 protein. The sample lists around 800,000 distinct CDR3 sequences; around 42% were seen once. The specimen sequenced was blood. The receptors stem from a man in his 60s in good health.

The chain has TRBV4-3 and TRBJ2-5; D gene uncertain. The CDR3 extends over 13 amino acids. Between the trimmed V and J ends, which lost 0 bases and 5 bases, there was a span of 7 bases. Germline V gene lookup returns CDR1 LGHNA and CDR2 YSLEER. The DNA of the CDR3 is TGCGCCAGCAGCCAAGATATCGGGGAGACCCAGTACTTC. Translated: CASSQDIGETQYF.

The V and J genes are TRBV4-3 and TRBJ1-1; the match to TRBD1 covers 7 bases. V shed 2 bases, J shed 4 bases, and the junction held 7 bases outside the gene matches. Germline loops: CDR1 LGHNA, CDR2 YSLEER. This CDR3 is built from 15 residues. CDR3 bases: TGCGCCAGCAGCCAATTAGGGGGCGCGGGCACTGAAGCTTTCTTT. Translated: CASSQLGGAGTEAFF.

Only a few counts were recorded for this clonotype. The CDR3 loop reads CSVEVPNYGYTF. In DNA, the CDR3 is TGCAGCGTTGAAGTCCCTAACTATGGCTACACCTTC. The rearrangement joins TRBV29-1 to TRBJ1-2, with no clear D. Germline V lookup: CDR1 SQVTM, CDR2 ANQGSEA. V lost 1 base and J 0 bases, leaving 3 bases between the germline ends. The CDR3 is made up of 12 amino acids.

This clonotype was seen only a few times. This chain connects TRBV29-1 to TRBJ2-2, with 8 bases lining up with TRBD1. Per germline, CDR1 SQVTM and CDR2 ANQGSEA. This CDR3 region has 15 residues. Unmatched junction bases numbered 8, after V lost 4 bases and J lost 4 bases. CDR3 bases: TGCAGCGTTGGTGGCAGGGGGCAAAGCACCGGGGAGCTGTTTTTT. This translates into CSVGGRGQSTGELFF.

CDR3 sequence reads: CASTPHNPNTEAFF. CDR3 bases: TGTGCCAGCACGCCCCATAACCCTAACACTGAAGCTTTCTTT. The gene calls are TRBV3-1 and TRBJ1-1; D gene uncertain. Germline V gene sequence: CDR1 LGHDT, CDR2 YNNKEL (reference sequence). The V end lost 7 bases, the J end lost 2 bases, and 14 bases lay between the germline ends. The CDR3 contains 14 residues.